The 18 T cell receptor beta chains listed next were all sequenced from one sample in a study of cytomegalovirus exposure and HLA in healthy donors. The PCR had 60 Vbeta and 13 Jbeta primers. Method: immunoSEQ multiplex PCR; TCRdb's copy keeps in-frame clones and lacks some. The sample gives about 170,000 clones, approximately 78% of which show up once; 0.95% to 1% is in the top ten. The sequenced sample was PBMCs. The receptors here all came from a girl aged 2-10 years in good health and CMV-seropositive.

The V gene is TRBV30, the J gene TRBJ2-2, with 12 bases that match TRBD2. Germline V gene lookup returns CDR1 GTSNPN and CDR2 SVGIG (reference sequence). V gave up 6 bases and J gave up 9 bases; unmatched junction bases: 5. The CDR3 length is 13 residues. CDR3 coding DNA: TGTGCCTGCGGACTAGCGGGGACAAGGGAGCTGTTTTTT. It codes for CACGLAGTRELFF.

The CDR3 is CASSLLRYFGGGSTDTQYF. Here the CDR3 DNA reads TGTGCCAGCAGCTTGTTAAGGTACTTTGGCGGGGGTTCGACAGATACGCAGTATTTT. The chain recombines TRBV5-8 with TRBJ2-3; 7 bases map to TRBD2. CDR1 SGHTS and CDR2 YDEGEE come from the germline V gene. The CDR3 is 19 residues long. V shed 1 base and J 3 bases; nucleotides not matched to a gene: 17.

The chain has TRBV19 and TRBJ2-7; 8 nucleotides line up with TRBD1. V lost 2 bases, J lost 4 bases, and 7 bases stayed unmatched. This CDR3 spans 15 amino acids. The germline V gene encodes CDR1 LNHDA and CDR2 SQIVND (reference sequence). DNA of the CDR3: TGTGCCAGTAGTATAAGAGGGACAGGACGTTACGAGCAGTACTTC. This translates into CASSIRGTGRYEQYF.

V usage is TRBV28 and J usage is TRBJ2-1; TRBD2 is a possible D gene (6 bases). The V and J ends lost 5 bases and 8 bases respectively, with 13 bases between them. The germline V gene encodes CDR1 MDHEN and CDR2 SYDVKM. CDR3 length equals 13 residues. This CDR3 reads CASSHRLVYEQFF. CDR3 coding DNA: TGTGCCAGCAGTCACAGACTAGTGTATGAGCAGTTCTTC.

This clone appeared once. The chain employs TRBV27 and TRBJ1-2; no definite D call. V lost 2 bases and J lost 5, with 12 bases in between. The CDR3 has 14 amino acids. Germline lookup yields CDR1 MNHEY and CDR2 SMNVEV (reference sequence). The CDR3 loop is CASSLDPAAYGYTF. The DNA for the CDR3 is TGTGCCAGCAGTTTAGATCCGGCGGCTTATGGCTACACCTTC.

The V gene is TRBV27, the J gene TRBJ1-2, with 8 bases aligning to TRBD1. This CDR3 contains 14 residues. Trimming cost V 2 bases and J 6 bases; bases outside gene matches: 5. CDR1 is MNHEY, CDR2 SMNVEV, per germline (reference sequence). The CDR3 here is CASSLEQGANGYTF. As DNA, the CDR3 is TGTGCCAGCAGTTTAGAGCAGGGGGCAAATGGCTACACCTTC.

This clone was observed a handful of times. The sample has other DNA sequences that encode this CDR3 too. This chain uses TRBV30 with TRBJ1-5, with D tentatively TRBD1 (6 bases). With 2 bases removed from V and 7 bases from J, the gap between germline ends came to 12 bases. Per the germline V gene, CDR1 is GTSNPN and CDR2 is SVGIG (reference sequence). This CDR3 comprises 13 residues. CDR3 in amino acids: CAWSSQGRQPQHF. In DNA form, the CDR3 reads TGTGCCTGGAGTTCCCAGGGGAGACAGCCCCAGCATTTT.

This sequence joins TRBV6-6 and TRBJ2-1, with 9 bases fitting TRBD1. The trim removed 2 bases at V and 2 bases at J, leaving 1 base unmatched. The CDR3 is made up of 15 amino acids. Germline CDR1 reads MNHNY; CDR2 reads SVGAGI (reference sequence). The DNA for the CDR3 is TGTGCCAGCAGTTACAGACAGGGGGCCTACAATGAGCAGTTCTTC. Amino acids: CASSYRQGAYNEQFF.

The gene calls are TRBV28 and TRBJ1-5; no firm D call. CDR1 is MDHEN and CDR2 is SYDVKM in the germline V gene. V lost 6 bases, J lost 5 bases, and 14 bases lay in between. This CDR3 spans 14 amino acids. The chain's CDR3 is CASRPTSSDQPQHF. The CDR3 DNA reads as TGTGCCAGCAGACCCACCTCGAGCGATCAGCCCCAGCATTTT.

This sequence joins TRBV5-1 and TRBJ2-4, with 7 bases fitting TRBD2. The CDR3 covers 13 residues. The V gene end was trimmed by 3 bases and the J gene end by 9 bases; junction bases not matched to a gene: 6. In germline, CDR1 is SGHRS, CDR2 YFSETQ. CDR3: CASSSGPGGIQYF. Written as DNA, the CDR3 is TGCGCCAGCAGCTCCGGCCCGGGGGGCATTCAGTACTTC.

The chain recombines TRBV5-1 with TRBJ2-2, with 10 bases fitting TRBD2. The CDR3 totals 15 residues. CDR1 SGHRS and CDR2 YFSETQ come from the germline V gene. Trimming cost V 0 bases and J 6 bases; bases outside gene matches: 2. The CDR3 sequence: CASSLASGGAGELFF. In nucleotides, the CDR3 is TGCGCCAGCAGCTTGGCGAGCGGGGGGGCCGGGGAGCTGTTTTTT.

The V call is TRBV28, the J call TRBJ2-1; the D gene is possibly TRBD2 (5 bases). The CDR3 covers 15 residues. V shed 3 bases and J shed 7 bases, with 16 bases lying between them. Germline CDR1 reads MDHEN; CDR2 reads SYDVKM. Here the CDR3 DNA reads TGTGCCAGCAGTTTTCTAAGCGGTAGACCAAATGAGCAGTTCTTC. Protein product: CASSFLSGRPNEQFF.

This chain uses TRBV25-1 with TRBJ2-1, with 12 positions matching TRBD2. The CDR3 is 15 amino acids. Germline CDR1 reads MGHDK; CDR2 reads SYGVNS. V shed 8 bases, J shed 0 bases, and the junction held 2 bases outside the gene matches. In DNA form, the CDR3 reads TGTGCCAGCCTAGCGGGAGGGCCCTCCTACAATGAGCAGTTCTTC. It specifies CASLAGGPSYNEQFF.

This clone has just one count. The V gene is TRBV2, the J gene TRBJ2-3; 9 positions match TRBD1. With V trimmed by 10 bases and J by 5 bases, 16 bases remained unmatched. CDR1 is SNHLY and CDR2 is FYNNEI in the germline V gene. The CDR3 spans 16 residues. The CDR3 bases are TGTGCCATTCCGAGCTCCAAGGACAGGGGCGGAGATACGCAGTATTTT. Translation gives CAIPSSKDRGGDTQYF.

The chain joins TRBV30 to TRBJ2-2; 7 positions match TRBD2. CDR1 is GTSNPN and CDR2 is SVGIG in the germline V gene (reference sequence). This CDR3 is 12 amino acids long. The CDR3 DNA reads TGTGCGGGGGGGGAGAACACCGGGGAGCTGTTTTTT. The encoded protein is CAGGENTGELFF.

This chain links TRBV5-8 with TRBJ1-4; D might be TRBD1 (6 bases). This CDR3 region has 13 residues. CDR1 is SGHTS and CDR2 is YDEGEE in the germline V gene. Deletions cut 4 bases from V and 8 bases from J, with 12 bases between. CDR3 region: CASSRQEGEKLFF. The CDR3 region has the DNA TGTGCCAGCAGCAGACAGGAAGGGGAAAAACTGTTTTTT.

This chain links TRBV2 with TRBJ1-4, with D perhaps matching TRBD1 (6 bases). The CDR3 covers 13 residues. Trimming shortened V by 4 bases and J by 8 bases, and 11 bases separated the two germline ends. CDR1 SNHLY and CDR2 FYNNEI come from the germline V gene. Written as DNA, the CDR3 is TGTGCCAGCAGTGCGGGGGGCGGCGAAAAACTGTTTTTT. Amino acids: CASSAGGGEKLFF. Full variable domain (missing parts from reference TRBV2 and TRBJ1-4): EPEVTQTPSHQVTQMGQEVILRCVPISNHLYFYWYRQILGQKVEFLVSFYNNEISEKSEIFDDQFSVERPDGSNFTLKIRSTKLEDSAMYFCASSAGGGEKLFFGSGTQLSVL.

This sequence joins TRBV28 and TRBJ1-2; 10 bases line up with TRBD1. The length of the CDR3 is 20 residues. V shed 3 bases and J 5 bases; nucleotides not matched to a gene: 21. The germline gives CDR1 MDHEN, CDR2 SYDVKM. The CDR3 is CASSFGLSPHGTGAGYGYTF. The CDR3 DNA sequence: TGTGCCAGCAGTTTTGGCCTAAGCCCCCACGGGACAGGGGCTGGGTATGGCTACACCTTC.